What follows are 20 T cell receptor beta chains derived from one specimen sequenced in a study of T-cell reconstitution after alpha-beta-depleted transplantation in children. It was with unique molecular identifiers that the TCRbeta library was prepared. From the PCR reads, TCRdb called clonotypes with MiXCR, one entry per CDR3 protein. Among around 680,000 distinct CDR3 sequences listed, roughly 17% were seen once. Sequencing was performed on PBMCs from the stem cell graft donor, taken from the stem cell graft. These receptor sequences come from a human donor who donated a stem cell graft to a child with acute myeloid leukemia.

The rearrangement uses TRBV28 and TRBJ2-7; no clear D gene. CDR3 length: 13 amino acids. V dropped 4 bases and J dropped 3 bases, with 10 bases sitting between them. Germline loops: CDR1 MDHEN, CDR2 SYDVKM. Here the CDR3 reads CASSSTLNYEQYV. Written as DNA, the CDR3 is TGTGCCAGCAGTTCGACTTTAAACTACGAGCAGTACGTC.

This clonotype was recorded a few times. The chain employs TRBV6-4 and TRBJ2-2; no clear D. Deletions cut 6 bases from V and 7 bases from J, with 15 bases between. The CDR3 contains 14 residues. Germline V CDR1 and CDR2: MRHNA, SNTAGT. The CDR3, as DNA: TGTGCCAGCAGGCAGGCCCTAGGTGGCGGGGAGCTGTTTTTT. This encodes CASRQALGGGELFF.

V gene TRBV5-5 combines with J gene TRBJ2-2, with D unresolved. Deletions cut 3 bases from V and 6 bases from J, with 12 bases between. The CDR3 consists of 14 residues. CDR1 is SGHKS and CDR2 is YYEKEE in the germline V gene (reference sequence). CDR3 loop: CASSYELNSGELFF. CDR3 DNA: TGTGCCAGCAGCTATGAGCTCAACTCCGGGGAGCTGTTTTTT.

This clonotype appeared a few times. The rearrangement links TRBV5-1 to TRBJ2-2, with 7 bases fitting TRBD1. CDR1 SGHRS and CDR2 YFSETQ come from the germline V gene. The CDR3 has 15 residues. J was trimmed by 1 base and V by 4 bases; bases with no gene match: 4. The CDR3 nucleotides are TGCGCCAGCAGCCCGGGGACAGTGAACACCGGGGAGCTGTTTTTT. Translated: CASSPGTVNTGELFF.

The chain has TRBV7-3 and TRBJ2-1; D not resolved. This CDR3 is 13 amino acids long. CDR1 and CDR2 from the germline V gene are SGHTA and FQGTGA. Trimming pared 0 bases from V and 9 bases from J, leaving 9 bases between. This chain's CDR3 is CASSLTPPGEQFF. CDR3 nucleotides: TGTGCCAGCAGCTTAACGCCCCCCGGTGAGCAGTTCTTC.

The rearrangement joins TRBV28 to TRBJ2-7; possible D gene TRBD2, 5 bases. Germline CDR1 is MDHEN and CDR2 is SYDVKM. The CDR3 has 14 amino acids. With 2 bases removed from V and 4 bases from J, the gap between germline ends came to 12 bases. The CDR3 DNA reads as TGTGCCAGCAGTTTACCGGGATCTCGGTACGAGCAGTACGTC. This sequence encodes CASSLPGSRYEQYV.

The chain recombines TRBV27 with TRBJ2-5; 9 bases line up with TRBD1. V shed 6 bases and J 4 bases; nucleotides not matched to a gene: 12. CDR1 and CDR2 (germline): MNHEY, SMNVEV (reference sequence). The CDR3 contains 16 residues. The CDR3: CASSPPGTGSSETQYF. DNA of the CDR3: TGTGCCAGCAGCCCCCCCGGGACAGGGTCGTCAGAGACCCAGTACTTC.

This clonotype was seen repeatedly, ten times or more. The chain is built from TRBV10-3 and TRBJ2-3; no clear D. Germline CDR1 ENHRY, CDR2 SYGVKD. The V gene lost 2 bases and the J gene lost 5 bases, with 14 bases spanning the gap. This CDR3 contains 15 residues. As DNA, the CDR3 is TGTGCCATCAGTGAGCCCGGTGGAGTGGAAGATACGCAGTATTTT. It specifies CAISEPGGVEDTQYF.

This chain links TRBV6-1 with TRBJ2-5; 12 bases are a match to TRBD2. Germline CDR1 MNHNS, CDR2 SASEGT. The CDR3 loop spans 13 amino acids. V lost 7 bases and J lost 5; bases outside the gene matches: 2. Here the CDR3 reads CASKTSGGETQYF. The CDR3 region has the DNA TGTGCCAGCAAAACTAGCGGGGGGGAGACCCAGTACTTC.

The chain recombines TRBV25-1 with TRBJ1-4; D might be TRBD1 (6 bases). The V end was cut by 1 base, the J end by 3 bases, with 9 bases between. The CDR3 length is 15 residues. Germline V CDR1 and CDR2: MGHDK, SYGVNS. The CDR3 DNA reads TGTGCCAGCAGTGAATTGCAGGGGCCTAATGAAAAACTGTTTTTT. Protein product: CASSELQGPNEKLFF. Variable domain in full (rest from reference TRBV25-1 and TRBJ1-4): EADIYQTPRYLVIGTGKKITLECSQTMGHDKMYWYQQDPGMELHLIHYSYGVNSTEKGDLSSESTVSRIRTEHFPLTLESARPSHTSQYLCASSELQGPNEKLFFGSGTQLSVL.

This clonotype has a count of ten or more. The CDR3 DNA sequence: TGCAGTGCTCCTGACCGTCCCTATGGCTACACCTTC. Protein product: CSAPDRPYGYTF. The V and J genes are TRBV20-1 and TRBJ1-2; D not resolved. The CDR3 sequence is 12 residues long. Between the trimmed V and J ends, which lost 5 bases and 4 bases, there was a span of 11 bases. Germline CDR1 DFQATT, CDR2 SNEGSKA (reference sequence).

The chain carries TRBV6-1 and TRBJ2-1; D tentatively fits TRBD1 or TRBD2 (5 bases each). From germline, CDR1 is MNHNS and CDR2 SASEGT. The CDR3 spans 14 residues. The V and J ends lost 8 bases and 1 base respectively, with 12 bases between them. The CDR3 DNA reads as TGTGCCAGCGAGGGGACGGGGTCCTACAATGAGCAGTTCTTC. This sequence encodes CASEGTGSYNEQFF.

This clonotype was seen more than once but under ten times. The J gene is TRBJ2-7, the V gene TRBV7-9, with D possibly TRBD2 on 6 matching bases. V lost 5 bases and J lost 7, with 18 bases in between. The CDR3 is 14 amino acids. Germline CDR1 reads SEHNR; CDR2 reads FQNEAQ (reference sequence). Written as DNA, the CDR3 is TGTGCCAGCAGCATTGATCTGGGGGGAAGGGAGCAGTACTTC. Its translation: CASSIDLGGREQYF.

The rearrangement links TRBV7-7 to TRBJ2-3; no reliable D call. The V gene's germline CDR1 is SSHAT and CDR2 FNYEAQ (reference sequence). V lost 5 bases, J lost 2 bases, and 11 bases lay in between. The length of the CDR3 is 14 residues. The CDR3: CASSLGFNTDTQYF. CDR3 coding DNA: TGTGCCAGCAGCCTTGGGTTTAACACAGATACGCAGTATTTT. Variable domain in full (rest from reference TRBV7-7 and TRBJ2-3): GAGVSQSPRYKVTKRGQDVTLRCDPISSHATLYWYQQALGQGPEFLTYFNYEAQPDKSGLPSDRFSAERPEGSISTLTIQRTEQRDSAMYRCASSLGFNTDTQYFGPGTRLTVL.

The chain joins TRBV7-6 to TRBJ2-5; TRBD1 agrees at 8 bases. This CDR3 region has 15 residues. The ends lost 1 base at V and 4 bases at J; junction bases unmatched: 5. Germline V gene sequence: CDR1 SGHVS, CDR2 FNYEAQ. In DNA form, the CDR3 reads TGTGCCAGCAGCTTAGATAGGACAGGGCGAGAGACCCAGTACTTC. It yields the protein CASSLDRTGRETQYF. The entire variable domain, with the rest obtained from reference TRBV7-6 and TRBJ2-5, is as follows: GAGVSQSPRYKVTKRGQDVALRCDPISGHVSLYWYRQALGQGPEFLTYFNYEAQQDKSGLPNDRFSAERPEGSISTLTIQRTEQRDSAMYRCASSLDRTGRETQYFGPGTRLLVL.

The rearrangement uses TRBV6-2 or TRBV6-3 and TRBJ1-4, with 7 bases aligning to TRBD1. CDR1 is MNHEY and CDR2 is SVGEGT in the germline V gene. The CDR3 runs 15 residues. J lost 3 bases, V lost 6 bases, and 7 bases had no gene match. Here the CDR3 reads CASRRIGTANEKLFF. CDR3 sequence (DNA): TGTGCCAGCAGACGAATCGGGACAGCTAATGAAAAACTGTTTTTT.

About this clonotype: A much larger clone lies a single base off, so this may be a read error. V gene TRBV7-2 combines with J gene TRBJ2-1; 7 bases align to TRBD1. Germline CDR1 reads SGHTA; CDR2 reads FQGNSA. V dropped 1 base and J dropped 10; count of bases not matched to a gene: 16. The CDR3 runs to 17 residues. CDR3 in DNA: TGTGCCAGCAGCTTAGTCGGCCAGGGGGTGGGTCAGGGGGAGCAGTTCTTC. Protein: CASSLVGQGVGQGEQFF.

The V call is TRBV5-1, the J call TRBJ2-1; 10 bases align to TRBD2. The CDR3 loop spans 15 amino acids. J lost 2 bases, V lost 4 bases, and 3 bases had no gene match. Germline CDR1 reads SGHRS; CDR2 reads YFSETQ. CDR3 DNA sequence: TGCGCCAGCAGCGCCCTAGCGGGGGCCTACAATGAGCAGTTCTTC. Translating it yields CASSALAGAYNEQFF. Filled out from reference TRBV5-1 and TRBJ2-1, the complete variable domain reads KAGVTQTPRYLIKTRGQQVTLSCSPISGHRSVSWYQQTPGQGLQFLFEYFSETQRNKGNFPGRFSGRQFSNSRSEMNVSTLELGDSALYLCASSALAGAYNEQFFGPGTRLTVL.

This clonotype appeared many times. An end of the junction does not agree with germline; a read error may underlie this. The V and J genes are TRBV12-3 or TRBV12-4 and TRBJ2-2, with D perhaps TRBD1 (6 bases). The CDR3 is 15 residues long. The CDR3 sequence: CASSSTGWNIGELFF. CDR3 DNA: TGTGCCAGCAGTTCCACAGGGTGGAACATCGGGGAGCTGTTTTTT.

This clonotype was observed a few times. V is TRBV25-1 and J is TRBJ2-5; D not certain. The CDR3 is 13 residues long. Germline V gene sequence: CDR1 MGHDK, CDR2 SYGVNS. V was shortened by 3 bases and J by 1 base, with 6 bases between the two germline ends. CDR3 sequence: CASSEGFQETQYF. Written as DNA, the CDR3 is TGTGCCAGCAGTGAGGGTTTCCAAGAGACCCAGTACTTC.